The next 4 T cell receptor beta chains were all read from a single sample in a study of cytomegalovirus exposure and HLA in healthy donors. This table comes from immunoSEQ multiplex PCR, and its TCRdb copy is limited to in-frame clones, with some not included. The sample records roughly 150,000 clones, 84% being singletons. The specimen sequenced was PBMCs. The receptors were gathered from a man younger than 40 in good health and CMV-seropositive.

The chain uses TRBV5-4 and TRBJ2-5; 8 nucleotides match TRBD1. This CDR3 is 18 amino acids long. The junction had 13 bases not matched to a gene; V was cut back by 1 base and J by 2 bases. Germline CDR1 SGHNT, CDR2 YYREEE (reference sequence). CDR3 in amino acids: CASSLSGAGGAGQETQYF. The CDR3 nucleotides are TGTGCCAGCAGCTTGTCGGGAGCAGGGGGCGCGGGGCAAGAGACCCAGTACTTC.

A single count supports this clone. The V gene is TRBV30, the J gene TRBJ2-1; perhaps TRBD2 as D (5 bases). The CDR3 is 13 amino acids. The V gene lost 0 bases and the J gene lost 6 bases, with 9 bases spanning the gap. CDR1 is GTSNPN and CDR2 is SVGIG in the germline V gene (reference sequence). The CDR3 loop reads CAWSVAAGNEQFF. DNA of the CDR3: TGTGCCTGGAGTGTGGCTGCGGGCAATGAGCAGTTCTTC.

The chain joins TRBV11-3 to TRBJ2-7; D gene unclear. There are 13 residues in the CDR3. V shed 1 base and J shed 2 bases, with 6 bases lying between them. Germline V gene sequence: CDR1 SGHNT, CDR2 YENEEA. The CDR3 bases are TGTGCCAGCAGCTTAGGGCCTGCCTACGAGCAGTACTTC. Amino acid sequence: CASSLGPAYEQYF.

V gene TRBV29-1 combines with J gene TRBJ1-2; TRBD1 agrees at 8 bases. With V trimmed by 7 bases and J by 0 bases, 10 bases remained unmatched. Per the germline V gene, CDR1 is SQVTM and CDR2 is ANQGSEA. The CDR3 is 15 amino acids. The CDR3 protein is CSARTGQGANYGYTF. The DNA for the CDR3 is TGCAGCGCCAGGACAGGGCAGGGAGCTAACTATGGCTACACCTTC. The full variable domain, rest sourced from reference TRBV29-1 and TRBJ1-2, is SAVISQKPSRDICQRGTSLTIQCQVDSQVTMMFWYRQQPGQSLTLIATANQGSEATYESGFVIDKFPISRPNLTFSTLTVSNMSPEDSSIYLCSARTGQGANYGYTFGSGTRLTVV.